The 12 T cell receptor beta chains below were found in one sample sequenced in a study of shared clonotypes between healthy human individuals. Method: immunoSEQ multiplex PCR; TCRdb's copy keeps in-frame clones and lacks some. The sample yields about 480,000 clones, 60% to 80% seen once. The sample comprised PBMCs. These receptors all stem from a woman between 40 and 50 years old in good health. Some clones in this sample may be carry-over from other donors' samples.

V usage is TRBV2 and J usage is TRBJ1-1; no clear D gene. V lost 7 bases, J lost 4 bases, and 13 bases lay in between. Looked up from germline, CDR1 is SNHLY and CDR2 is FYNNEI. The CDR3 has 13 residues. DNA of the CDR3: TGTGCCAGCACGACGGCCCGAGGCACTGAAGCTTTCTTT. This gives the protein CASTTARGTEAFF.

There are a few counts of this clone. The chain is built from TRBV19 and TRBJ2-1, with D perhaps being TRBD1 or TRBD2 (5 bases each). CDR3 length equals 14 residues. V dropped 3 bases and J dropped 9 bases, with 15 bases sitting between them. Germline V gene lookup returns CDR1 LNHDA and CDR2 SQIVND (reference sequence). The CDR3 loop reads CASSMGRVAIEQFF. The CDR3 DNA is TGTGCCAGTAGTATGGGACGGGTAGCGATTGAGCAGTTCTTC.

The V and J genes are TRBV2 and TRBJ1-1; a possible D gene is TRBD1 (6 bases). Trimming took off 7 bases at V and 0 bases at J, with 15 bases between the two ends. Germline V lookup: CDR1 SNHLY, CDR2 FYNNEI. The CDR3 loop spans 15 amino acids. The CDR3 DNA reads as TGTGCCAGCACCCTGCACACAGGGATGAACACTGAAGCTTTCTTT. It codes for CASTLHTGMNTEAFF.

The gene calls are TRBV7-2 and TRBJ2-5, with D perhaps TRBD2 (6 bases). V was cut by 2 bases and J by 2 bases, with 12 bases left in between. The CDR3 runs to 15 residues. Germline CDR1 is SGHTA and CDR2 is FQGNSA. CDR3 sequence: CASSLSRAGQETQYF. In DNA, the CDR3 is TGTGCCAGCAGCTTATCAAGAGCGGGTCAAGAGACCCAGTACTTC.

The gene calls are TRBV28 and TRBJ2-1; 8 nucleotides align to TRBD2. The V gene end was trimmed by 8 bases and the J gene end by 2 bases; junction bases not matched to a gene: 5. Germline V CDR1 and CDR2: MDHEN, SYDVKM. This CDR3 has 14 residues. Here the CDR3 DNA reads TGTGCCAGCCATAGCGGGACCCCCTACAATGAGCAGTTCTTC. Its translation: CASHSGTPYNEQFF.

V gene TRBV2 combines with J gene TRBJ1-5; D unclear. The germline V and J ends were trimmed by 1 base and 0 bases, with 4 bases remaining between them. Germline V CDR1 and CDR2: SNHLY, FYNNEI. The CDR3 is 14 amino acids. The CDR3 bases are TGTGCCAGCAGTGAAGGGGATAGCAATCAGCCCCAGCATTTT. This sequence encodes CASSEGDSNQPQHF.

This chain uses TRBV7-9 with TRBJ2-2; TRBD1 aligns across 9 bases. The germline V gene has CDR1 SEHNR and CDR2 FQNEAQ (reference sequence). CDR3 size: 17 residues. V was pared by 4 bases and J by 4 bases, with 10 bases of the junction left unmatched. The CDR3 loop reads CASSYSPGTGFTGELFF. DNA of the CDR3: TGTGCCAGCAGCTACTCCCCGGGGACAGGGTTCACCGGGGAGCTGTTTTTT.

The chain couples TRBV27 to TRBJ1-1, with D maybe TRBD1 (5 bases). The CDR3 covers 13 residues. The V end lost 5 bases, the J end lost 6 bases, and 13 bases lay between the germline ends. CDR1 MNHEY and CDR2 SMNVEV come from the germline V gene (reference sequence). CDR3 region: CASSIWMGAEAFF. In nucleotides, the CDR3 is TGTGCCAGCAGTATATGGATGGGGGCTGAAGCTTTCTTT.

This clone has more than one count but fewer than ten. This sequence joins TRBV7-9 and TRBJ2-2; D ambiguous. The germline CDR1 and CDR2 sequences are SEHNR and FQNEAQ (reference sequence). V was pared by 3 bases and J by 4 bases, with 6 bases between. The CDR3 runs 13 residues. This CDR3 is CASSFQSTGELFF. DNA of the CDR3: TGTGCCAGCAGCTTTCAATCCACCGGGGAGCTGTTTTTT.

The chain uses TRBV7-9 and TRBJ1-1; no reliable D call. CDR3 length: 13 residues. CDR1 is SEHNR and CDR2 is FQNEAQ in the germline V gene (reference sequence). V was cut by 5 bases and J by 2 bases, with 9 bases left in between. CDR3 amino acids: CASSQTANTEAFF. The CDR3 bases are TGTGCCAGCAGCCAAACAGCCAACACTGAAGCTTTCTTT.

This clone showed up just a few times. This sample also contains other DNA sequences that code for the same CDR3. The V call is TRBV5-1, the J call TRBJ2-2, with D possibly matching TRBD2 (6 bases). CDR1 SGHRS and CDR2 YFSETQ come from the germline V gene. This CDR3 has 15 residues. V was cut by 0 bases and J by 2 bases, with 8 bases left in between. This chain's CDR3 is CASSLAGSNTGELFF. The CDR3 DNA follows: TGCGCCAGCAGCTTGGCCGGGAGTAACACCGGGGAGCTGTTTTTT. The full variable domain, with the rest looked up from reference TRBV5-1 and TRBJ2-2, is KAGVTQTPRYLIKTRGQQVTLSCSPISGHRSVSWYQQTPGQGLQFLFEYFSETQRNKGNFPGRFSGRQFSNSRSEMNVSTLELGDSALYLCASSLAGSNTGELFFGEGSRLTVL.

V is TRBV19 and J is TRBJ2-7; 9 bases are shared with TRBD1. The V gene end was trimmed by 7 bases and the J gene end by 4 bases; junction bases not matched to a gene: 11. This CDR3 contains 15 residues. Germline CDR1 LNHDA, CDR2 SQIVND (reference sequence). The DNA of the CDR3 is TGTGCCAGTACACCTGGACAGGGGACCTTTTACGAGCAGTACTTC. This codes for CASTPGQGTFYEQYF.